Below are 15 T cell receptor beta chains sequenced from a single sample in a study of beta chain features in type 1 diabetes. Findings of the study overall: Within each of all four CD4+ subsets, Type 1 diabetes patients had TCRB CDR3s that were moderately but significantly shorter.

Sequenced material consisted of expressed TCRB transcripts (all of the isolated RNA was reverse transcribed). Clones were read by immunoSEQ multiplex PCR, and TCRdb kept only the in-frame ones, dropping some. The data hold some 290,000 clones, with 24% observed a single time. Antigen specificity for these receptors is unknown. The sample comprised naive CD4+ T cells from blood. The receptors derive from a woman under 40 with type 1 diabetes.

The CDR3 DNA is TGCAGCGTTGGTACAGCCGGAGGAGCTTTCTTT. Its protein product is CSVGTAGGAFF. This sequence joins TRBV29-1 and TRBJ1-1; no firm D call. Germline V gene sequence: CDR1 SQVTM, CDR2 ANQGSEA. The CDR3 is 11 residues long. V was pared by 4 bases and J by 10 bases, with 13 bases between.

This chain links TRBV6-5 with TRBJ1-2; tentatively, D is TRBD1 (5 bases). CDR1 is MNHEY, CDR2 SVGAGI, per germline. The CDR3 is 16 amino acids. The V end lost 2 bases, the J end lost 6 bases, and 19 bases lay between the germline ends. In DNA, the CDR3 is TGTGCCAGCAGTTACGGCGACAGCAATTCTTACGATGGCTACACCTTC. It translates to CASSYGDSNSYDGYTF.

The CDR3 DNA reads as TGTGCCAGCAGCTTGAGGGAAAGAGGCACTGAAGCTTTCTTT. This translates into CASSLRERGTEAFF. The J gene is TRBJ1-1, the V gene TRBV11-2; D ambiguous. The CDR3 consists of 14 residues. Germline V lookup: CDR1 SGHAT, CDR2 FQNNGV. Trimming stripped 3 bases from V and 4 bases from J, with 12 bases between.

The chain recombines TRBV30 with TRBJ2-3; D is possibly TRBD1 (6 bases). The CDR3 runs to 14 residues. V lost 4 bases, J lost 0 bases, and 11 bases lay in between. Germline CDR1 reads GTSNPN; CDR2 reads SVGIG (reference sequence). The CDR3 region has the DNA TGTGCCTGGAACACAGGGAAAAGCACAGATACGCAGTATTTT. Its protein product is CAWNTGKSTDTQYF.

The genes are TRBV6-5 and TRBJ2-3; 9 positions match TRBD2. Germline CDR1 MNHEY, CDR2 SVGAGI. The CDR3 contains 16 residues. The trim removed 0 bases at V and 4 bases at J, leaving 5 bases unmatched. The DNA for the CDR3 is TGTGCCAGCAGTTACTCCGGGCTAGCGGGGTCAGATACGCAGTATTTT. Encoded protein: CASSYSGLAGSDTQYF.

This clone was seen just once. The J gene is TRBJ2-1, the V gene TRBV19; D is perhaps TRBD1 (5 bases). There are 11 residues in the CDR3. The germline V gene encodes CDR1 LNHDA and CDR2 SQIVND (reference sequence). Trimming shortened V by 10 bases and J by 3 bases, and 7 bases separated the two germline ends. CDR3 sequence: CATQGYNEQFF. CDR3 coding DNA: TGTGCCACCCAGGGCTACAATGAGCAGTTCTTC.

This clone occurred a few times. This chain joins TRBV7-9 and TRBJ1-1, with no clear D. V dropped 5 bases and J dropped 0 bases, with 7 bases sitting between them. This CDR3 is 13 amino acids long. The germline V gene encodes CDR1 SEHNR and CDR2 FQNEAQ (reference sequence). The CDR3 DNA reads as TGTGCCAGCAGCCAGACATTGAACACTGAAGCTTTCTTT. This sequence encodes CASSQTLNTEAFF.

This clone was counted once. This rearrangement joins TRBV14 to TRBJ2-6; 9 bases are shared with TRBD1. Unmatched junction bases numbered 6, after V lost 4 bases and J lost 2 bases. The CDR3 totals 17 residues. CDR1 is SGHDN, CDR2 FVKESK, per germline. Written as DNA, the CDR3 is TGTGCCAGCAGCCTCGTGGGACAGGGTCCTGGGGCCAACGTCCTGACTTTC. This translates into CASSLVGQGPGANVLTF. The variable domain in full, completed from reference TRBV14 and TRBJ2-6, reads EAGVTQFPSHSVIEKGQTVTLRCDPISGHDNLYWYRRVMGKEIKFLLHFVKESKQDESGMPNNRFLAERTGGTYSTLKVQPAELEDSGVYFCASSLVGQGPGANVLTFGAGSRLTVL.

This clone appeared a few times. This chain links TRBV6-6 with TRBJ2-7; D is possibly TRBD1 (5 bases). The CDR3 spans 13 residues. Germline values: CDR1 MNHNY, CDR2 SVGAGI (reference sequence). V was trimmed by 2 bases and J by 3 bases, leaving 8 bases between them. For the CDR3, the DNA is TGTGCCAGCAGTTACACAGGACACTACGAGCAGTACTTC. Translating gives CASSYTGHYEQYF.

This clone was found a few times. The rearrangement joins TRBV7-9 to TRBJ1-2; possibly TRBD1 for D (6 bases). Germline CDR1 is SEHNR and CDR2 is FQNEAQ (reference sequence). The CDR3 spans 14 residues. V dropped 5 bases and J dropped 2 bases, with 12 bases sitting between them. The DNA of the CDR3 is TGTGCCAGCAGCGAAAGCACAGGGAACTATGGCTACACCTTC. It is translated as CASSESTGNYGYTF.

This clone came up a few times. The chain joins TRBV29-1 to TRBJ2-7, with D maybe TRBD1 (5 bases). V dropped 6 bases and J dropped 5 bases, with 17 bases sitting between them. The germline gives CDR1 SQVTM, CDR2 ANQGSEA. The CDR3 extends over 13 amino acids. CDR3 bases: TGCAGCGTCGATTCAGGGAAACGTAACGAGCAGTACTTC. Protein: CSVDSGKRNEQYF.

The table lists this clone with a few counts. V usage is TRBV15 and J usage is TRBJ2-7; 9 nucleotides agree with TRBD1. Per germline, CDR1 LNHNV and CDR2 YYDKDF (reference sequence). This CDR3 is 17 amino acids long. V dropped 3 bases and J dropped 4; count of bases not matched to a gene: 13. In DNA form, the CDR3 reads TGTGCCACCAGCAGTGGGGGACAGGGCCCTACCTTTTACGAGCAGTACTTC. Translation: CATSSGGQGPTFYEQYF.

V usage is TRBV30 and J usage is TRBJ2-1, with TRBD2 matching over 8 bases. The CDR3 spans 14 residues. J lost 4 bases, V lost 3 bases, and 5 bases had no gene match. Germline lookup yields CDR1 GTSNPN and CDR2 SVGIG (reference sequence). The CDR3 loop is CAWRASGPYNEQFF. CDR3 nucleotide sequence: TGTGCCTGGAGAGCTAGCGGGCCATACAATGAGCAGTTCTTC.

The chain has TRBV30 and TRBJ2-3; TRBD1 aligns across 7 bases. The CDR3 is 12 amino acids. The V segment lost 5 bases and the J segment 12 bases; nucleotides outside the gene matches: 11. The germline CDR1 and CDR2 sequences are GTSNPN and SVGIG (reference sequence). The CDR3 region is CAWETGSQVQYF. The CDR3 region has the DNA TGTGCCTGGGAGACAGGGTCCCAGGTTCAGTATTTT.

The sample holds a few counts of this clone. V and J are TRBV7-3 and TRBJ2-4, with TRBD1 matching 7 bases. The CDR3 totals 13 residues. Germline trimming cut 4 bases from V and 6 bases from J; bases unmatched to any gene: 3. Germline V gene lookup returns CDR1 SGHTA and CDR2 FQGTGA. The DNA for the CDR3 is TGTGCCAGCAGCTCCCGGGACAGAAACATTCAGTACTTC. Its translation is CASSSRDRNIQYF.